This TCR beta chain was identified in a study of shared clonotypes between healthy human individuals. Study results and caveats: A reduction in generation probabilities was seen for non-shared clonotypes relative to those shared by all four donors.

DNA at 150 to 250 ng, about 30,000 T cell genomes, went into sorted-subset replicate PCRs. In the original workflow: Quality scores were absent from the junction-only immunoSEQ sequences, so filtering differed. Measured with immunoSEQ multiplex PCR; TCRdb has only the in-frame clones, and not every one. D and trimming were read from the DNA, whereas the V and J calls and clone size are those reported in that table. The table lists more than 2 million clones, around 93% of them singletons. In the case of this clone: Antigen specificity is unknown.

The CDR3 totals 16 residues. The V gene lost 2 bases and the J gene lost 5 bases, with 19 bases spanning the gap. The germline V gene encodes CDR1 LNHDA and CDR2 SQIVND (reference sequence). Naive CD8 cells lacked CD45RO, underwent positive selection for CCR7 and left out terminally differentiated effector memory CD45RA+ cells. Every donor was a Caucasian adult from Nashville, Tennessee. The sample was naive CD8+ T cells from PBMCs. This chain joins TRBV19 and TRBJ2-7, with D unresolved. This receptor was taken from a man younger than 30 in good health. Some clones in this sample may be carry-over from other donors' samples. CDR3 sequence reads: CASSISGSFNLNEQYF. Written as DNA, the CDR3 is TGTGCCAGTAGTATAAGTGGATCCTTCAACCTCAACGAGCAGTACTTC.